The present entry profiles one T cell receptor (beta chain) with its context. Its target is unknown. This record comes from a study of graft-versus-host responses after intestinal transplantation. Study details: Multivisceral, liver-intestinal, or isolated intestinal transplants were given to recipients. All recipients were given anti-thymocyte globulin induction, and tacrolimus and steroids were then administered for 2 to 3 years.

Method: immunoSEQ multiplex PCR; TCRdb's copy keeps in-frame clones and lacks some. The data contain approximately 86,000 clones, 92% of them singletons. Germline V gives CDR1 SGHAT, CDR2 FQNNGV. The CDR3 extends over 14 amino acids. Study findings and constraints: Subjects displaying graft-donor T cell macrochimerism possessed elevated graft-versus-host to host-versus-graft clonal ratios inside allografts. Recipient marrow showed GvH clones, some seen first in ileum or blood.

The gene calls are TRBV11-2 and TRBJ2-5; D is uncertain. The J call is doubtful: the DNA matches TRBJ2-7 better. The sample consisted of unstimulated CD8+ T cells sorted from spleen or lymph node cells, taken before transplant. The TCR originated in a human donor who was the organ donor for an intestinal transplant. This chain's CDR3 is CASSLLSVSYEQYF. The DNA for the CDR3 is TGTGCCAGCAGCTTATTGAGCGTCTCCTACGAGCAGTACTTC.